This T cell receptor beta chain was identified in a study of cytomegalovirus exposure and HLA in healthy donors. Germline V gene sequence: CDR1 LNHNV, CDR2 YYDKDF (reference sequence). This CDR3 contains 15 residues. V gave up 3 bases and J gave up 8 bases, with 17 bases separating them. Findings and limits, study-wide: Across donors, presence/absence analyses took sequencing depth to be roughly uniform. Relative to equally common others, HLA-associated TCR beta chains showed greater clonal expansion in a later analysis. Beyond CMV serostatus, there was no information to go on about immune exposure.

With regard to this clone: Its cognate antigen is unknown.

13 Jbeta primers and 60 Vbeta primers were used for the PCR. Generated by immunoSEQ multiplex PCR, the TCRdb table keeps only in-frame clones and is missing some. The table lists about 160,000 clones, around 83% of them singletons. The chain couples TRBV15 to TRBJ2-1; weak D call: TRBD1 (5 bases). The sequence was obtained from a man aged 50 to 60 in good health and CMV-seropositive. Input material: PBMCs. The DNA for the CDR3 is TGTGCCACCAGCAGCCCCACGGACATTTTGGATGAGCAGTTCTTC. Translating it yields CATSSPTDILDEQFF.